One and the same sample provided the 5 T cell receptor beta chains below, sequenced in a study of blood T cell repertoires in COVID-19. Sequencing was performed with immunoSEQ multiplex PCR; in TCRdb, only in-frame clones are kept and a portion is missing. The sample lists about 160,000 clones, 60% to 85% occurring once. The sample taken for sequencing was peripheral blood. These receptors were obtained from a man aged 55 to 69 with acute or convalescent COVID-19.

The chain uses TRBV7-9 and TRBJ1-1; unclear D gene. Trimming stripped 1 base from V and 1 base from J, with 13 bases between. The CDR3 extends over 16 amino acids. CDR1 is SEHNR, CDR2 FQNEAQ, per germline (reference sequence). The CDR3 reads CASSLDGPTQNTEAFF. Here the CDR3 DNA reads TGTGCCAGCAGCTTAGATGGGCCCACACAGAACACTGAAGCTTTCTTT.

This clone was observed once. V gene TRBV2 combines with J gene TRBJ1-4; TRBD1 might be the D (6 bases). Germline CDR1 SNHLY, CDR2 FYNNEI. The V and J ends lost 5 bases and 10 bases respectively, with 11 bases between them. CDR3 length: 12 residues. The CDR3 loop is CASSLQGGKLFF. The CDR3 DNA is TGTGCCAGCAGTTTACAGGGTGGAAAACTGTTTTTT.

On this clone itself: Since no conserved phenylalanine or tryptophan closes the CDR3, a read error is the likely cause. The limits of the CDR3 on the DNA are not certain, so only TCRdb's listed CDR3 is given. CDR3 sequence reads: CASSRPTQPHHL. The rearrangement uses TRBV6-6 and TRBJ1-5. The CDR3 is 12 residues long, ends included. CDR1 is MNHNY, CDR2 SVGAGI, per germline (reference sequence).

CDR3 amino acids: CASSFGREDGYTF. The CDR3 DNA is TGTGCCAGCAGTTTCGGCAGGGAGGACGGCTACACCTTC. The chain recombines TRBV12-3 or TRBV12-4 with TRBJ1-2; D is possibly TRBD1 (5 bases). This CDR3 is 13 amino acids long. V was pared by 3 bases and J by 8 bases, with 13 bases between.

The V and J genes are TRBV9 and TRBJ1-2, with a weak D call TRBD1 (5 bases). Trimming pared 7 bases from V and 0 bases from J, leaving 10 bases between. Germline V gene sequence: CDR1 SGDLS, CDR2 YYNGEE. This CDR3 comprises 13 residues. CDR3 in amino acids: CASGGSANYGYTF. CDR3 sequence (DNA): TGTGCCAGCGGGGGGTCGGCTAACTATGGCTACACCTTC.